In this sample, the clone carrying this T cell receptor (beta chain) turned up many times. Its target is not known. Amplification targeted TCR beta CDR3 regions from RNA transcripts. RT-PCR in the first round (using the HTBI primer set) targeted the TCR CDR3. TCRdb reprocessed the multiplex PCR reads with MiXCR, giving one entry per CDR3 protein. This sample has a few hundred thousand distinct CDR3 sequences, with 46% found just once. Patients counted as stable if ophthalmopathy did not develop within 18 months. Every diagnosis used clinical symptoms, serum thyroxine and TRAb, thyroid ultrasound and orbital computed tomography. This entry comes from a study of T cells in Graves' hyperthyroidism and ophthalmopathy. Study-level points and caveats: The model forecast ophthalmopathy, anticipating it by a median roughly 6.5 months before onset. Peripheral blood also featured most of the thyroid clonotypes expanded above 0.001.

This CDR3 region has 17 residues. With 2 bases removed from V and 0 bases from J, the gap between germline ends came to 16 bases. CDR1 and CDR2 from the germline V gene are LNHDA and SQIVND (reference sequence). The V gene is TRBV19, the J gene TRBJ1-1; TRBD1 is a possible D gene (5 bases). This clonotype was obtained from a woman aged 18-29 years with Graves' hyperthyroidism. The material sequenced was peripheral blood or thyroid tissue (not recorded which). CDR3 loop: CASSIWGRSALNTEAFF. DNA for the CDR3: TGTGCCAGTAGTATATGGGGACGATCAGCTTTGAACACTGAAGCTTTCTTT.